Below, 24 T cell receptor beta chains from the same sample are listed, as sequenced in a study of shared clonotypes between healthy human individuals. Clones were sequenced by immunoSEQ multiplex PCR, and TCRdb holds only the in-frame ones, with some missing. The data show about 600,000 clones, about 97% seen once. Source material: naive CD4+ T cells sorted from blood. Subset here: CD45RA+ positively selected. These receptors all come from a woman aged 25 to 39 in good health.

The chain carries TRBV4-2 and TRBJ2-7, with 14 positions matching TRBD2. The germline CDR1 and CDR2 sequences are LGHNA and YNFKEQ. This CDR3 is 15 amino acids long. V gave up 5 bases and J gave up 2 bases; unmatched junction bases: 2. CDR3: CASSLGLAGAYEQYF. In nucleotides, the CDR3 is TGTGCCAGCAGCTTGGGACTAGCGGGAGCCTACGAGCAGTACTTC.

This chain joins TRBV11-2 and TRBJ1-3; TRBD1 is a possible D gene (5 bases). CDR3 length: 17 amino acids. CDR1 is SGHAT and CDR2 is FQNNGV in the germline V gene. The germline V and J ends were trimmed by 1 base and 0 bases, with 13 bases remaining between them. The CDR3 sequence is CASSLVLDRISGNTIYF. DNA for the CDR3: TGTGCCAGCAGCTTAGTTCTCGACAGAATCTCTGGAAACACCATATATTTT.

The J gene is TRBJ2-5, the V gene TRBV19; TRBD2 agrees at 9 bases. Germline V gene sequence: CDR1 LNHDA, CDR2 SQIVND (reference sequence). The junction had 6 bases not matched to a gene; V was cut back by 3 bases and J by 4 bases. This CDR3 spans 15 amino acids. CDR3 nucleotide sequence: TGTGCCAGTAGTATGACTAGCGGAGGGGGAGAGACCCAGTACTTC. Its protein is CASSMTSGGGETQYF.

J is TRBJ2-5 and V is TRBV19; D gene uncertain. This CDR3 region has 14 residues. Germline CDR1 LNHDA, CDR2 SQIVND (reference sequence). The V and J ends lost 5 bases and 1 base respectively, with 11 bases between them. The CDR3 region has the DNA TGTGCCAGTAGTCGTTTCGGGCTCCAAGAGACCCAGTACTTC. It specifies CASSRFGLQETQYF.

This sequence joins TRBV7-6 and TRBJ2-5; TRBD2 matches 7 bases. With the DNA end fitting TRBJ2-7 better, the J assignment may be wrong. The CDR3 loop spans 15 amino acids. The germline V gene encodes CDR1 SGHVS and CDR2 FNYEAQ. The CDR3 sequence is CASSSFVGGQYEQYF. In nucleotides, the CDR3 is TGTGCCAGCAGCTCCTTCGTGGGAGGGCAATACGAGCAGTACTTC.

The gene calls are TRBV28 and TRBJ2-5; D perhaps matches TRBD1 (5 bases). Germline V gene data show CDR1 as MDHEN and CDR2 as SYDVKM. V shed 2 bases and J shed 0 bases, with 25 bases lying between them. The CDR3 has 20 amino acids. CDR3 region: CASSLHRPWQGNLHQETQYF. In nucleotides, the CDR3 is TGTGCCAGCAGTTTACATCGTCCTTGGCAGGGTAATTTACACCAAGAGACCCAGTACTTC.

The rearrangement joins TRBV19 to TRBJ2-2; TRBD1 is a possible D gene (5 bases). The V end was cut by 7 bases, the J end by 2 bases, with 11 bases between. This CDR3 has 14 residues. The germline gives CDR1 LNHDA, CDR2 SQIVND (reference sequence). The CDR3: CASIGATNTGELFF. The CDR3 DNA reads as TGTGCCAGTATTGGGGCAACTAACACCGGGGAGCTGTTTTTT.

This chain links TRBV5-6 with TRBJ2-1; a weak D match, TRBD2 (5 bases). Looked up from germline, CDR1 is SGHDT and CDR2 is YYEEEE. The CDR3 runs to 16 residues. V was pared by 4 bases and J by 0 bases, with 14 bases between. The CDR3 region is CASSRTLVSSYNEQFF. CDR3 bases: TGTGCCAGCAGCCGAACACTAGTGAGCTCCTACAATGAGCAGTTCTTC.

The chain recombines TRBV29-1 with TRBJ1-3; 7 bases are a match to TRBD1. CDR1 and CDR2 (germline): SQVTM, ANQGSEA. The V segment lost 7 bases and the J segment 4 bases; nucleotides outside the gene matches: 7. This CDR3 comprises 13 residues. This CDR3 is CSARQGEGNTIYF. CDR3 nucleotide sequence: TGCAGCGCAAGACAGGGAGAGGGAAACACCATATATTTT.

The chain links TRBV5-6 to TRBJ2-3; no reliable D call. CDR1 and CDR2 (germline): SGHDT, YYEEEE. The CDR3 is 15 amino acids. Trimming shortened V by 9 bases and J by 0 bases, and 17 bases separated the two germline ends. CDR3 protein: CATKGWVGSTDTQYF. CDR3 bases: TGTGCCACCAAAGGATGGGTAGGAAGCACAGATACGCAGTATTTT.

The CDR3 nucleotides read TGTGCCAGCGGAACAGGGCCTTCCTACGAGCAGTACTTC. Amino acid sequence: CASGTGPSYEQYF. The chain employs TRBV27 and TRBJ2-7; tentative D call: TRBD1 (6 bases). Germline V gene lookup returns CDR1 MNHEY and CDR2 SMNVEV (reference sequence). The CDR3 runs to 13 residues. Trimming left V 8 bases short and J 1 base short, with 12 bases between.

DNA for the CDR3: TGTGCCAGTAGTACACCGGGACAGGGAGGATATACGCAGTATTTT. Its protein product is CASSTPGQGGYTQYF. The chain carries TRBV19 and TRBJ2-3, with TRBD1 identical over 9 bases. The CDR3 spans 15 residues. After removal of 4 bases from V and 7 bases from J, the junction contained 9 bases not matched to a gene. Germline CDR1 LNHDA, CDR2 SQIVND (reference sequence).

The V call is TRBV9, the J call TRBJ2-1; no firm D call. CDR3 size: 13 residues. The germline V gene encodes CDR1 SGDLS and CDR2 YYNGEE. V was pared by 0 bases and J by 9 bases, with 10 bases between. The CDR3 DNA is TGTGCCAGCAGCGTAGATCATCGCGGTGAGCAGTTCTTC. It encodes CASSVDHRGEQFF.

CDR3 sequence (DNA): TGTGCCAGCAGCCCCGACGAGAGGAACTATGGCTACACCTTC. Translation: CASSPDERNYGYTF. The chain carries TRBV28 and TRBJ1-2; D not certain. Germline V gene data show CDR1 as MDHEN and CDR2 as SYDVKM. The CDR3 length is 14 residues. V shed 6 bases and J shed 2 bases, with 13 bases lying between them.

V usage is TRBV18 and J usage is TRBJ2-7, with 9 bases aligning to TRBD1. V was pared by 3 bases and J by 2 bases, with 14 bases of the junction left unmatched. The CDR3 length is 18 residues. Per the germline V gene, CDR1 is KGHSH and CDR2 is LQKENI. The CDR3 here is CASSPGTGTVASPYEQYF. In nucleotides, the CDR3 is TGTGCCAGCTCACCTGGGACAGGGACAGTAGCAAGTCCCTACGAGCAGTACTTC.

This chain links TRBV5-6 with TRBJ2-2; D remains unclear. In germline, CDR1 is SGHDT, CDR2 YYEEEE. Trimming removed 0 bases at V and 0 bases at J, with 6 bases between. This CDR3 has 15 residues. For the CDR3, the DNA is TGTGCCAGCAGCTTGGAGCCTACGAACACCGGGGAGCTGTTTTTT. Translated, it gives CASSLEPTNTGELFF.

The rearrangement links TRBV19 to TRBJ1-2; possible D gene TRBD1, 6 bases. CDR3 size: 14 residues. The V gene lost 4 bases and the J gene lost 5 bases, with 14 bases spanning the gap. CDR1 and CDR2 (germline): LNHDA, SQIVND (reference sequence). The CDR3 DNA reads TGTGCCAGTAGTACAGGACAGAAGAGTTATGGCTACACCTTC. The encoded protein is CASSTGQKSYGYTF.

The chain couples TRBV5-1 to TRBJ2-7; possible D gene TRBD2, 6 bases. V lost 1 base, J lost 2 bases, and 10 bases lay in between. This CDR3 is built from 14 residues. Germline CDR1 and CDR2: SGHRS and YFSETQ. This CDR3 reads CASSLWEATYEQYF. The CDR3, as DNA: TGCGCCAGCAGCTTGTGGGAGGCAACCTACGAGCAGTACTTC.

V is TRBV5-1 and J is TRBJ2-6; D unclear. V lost 1 base and J lost 7, with 9 bases in between. CDR3 length: 14 amino acids. CDR1 and CDR2 from the germline V gene are SGHRS and YFSETQ. Written as DNA, the CDR3 is TGCGCCAGCAGCTTGTCCAATGGCGCCAACGTCCTGACTTTC. Protein sequence: CASSLSNGANVLTF.

The chain employs TRBV4-1 and TRBJ2-4; the D gene is possibly TRBD2 (7 bases). The CDR3 loop spans 15 amino acids. Trimming shortened V by 1 base and J by 6 bases, and 13 bases separated the two germline ends. Germline CDR1 reads MGHRA; CDR2 reads YSYEKL. The CDR3 DNA sequence: TGCGCCAGCAGCCAAGTTGAGGGGGGGCGAAACATTCAGTACTTC. This translates into CASSQVEGGRNIQYF.

The rearrangement links TRBV7-9 to TRBJ1-6; 7 nucleotides line up with TRBD1. This CDR3 has 15 residues. Germline values: CDR1 SEHNR, CDR2 FQNEAQ (reference sequence). The V segment lost 1 base and the J segment 7 bases; nucleotides outside the gene matches: 4. CDR3 loop: CASSLGAGGNSPLHF. The DNA for the CDR3 is TGTGCCAGCAGCTTAGGGGCAGGGGGGAATTCACCCCTCCACTTT. Full variable domain (remainder filled in from reference TRBV7-9 and TRBJ1-6): DTGVSQNPRHKITKRGQNVTFRCDPISEHNRLYWYRQTLGQGPEFLTYFQNEAQLEKSRLLSDRFSAERPKGSFSTLEIQRTEQGDSAMYLCASSLGAGGNSPLHFGNGTRLTVT.

This clone has only one observation. J is TRBJ2-1 and V is TRBV6-6, with TRBD2 matching over 9 bases. Trimming cost V 8 bases and J 8 bases; bases outside gene matches: 13. This CDR3 is 15 amino acids long. CDR1 MNHNY and CDR2 SVGAGI come from the germline V gene (reference sequence). CDR3 sequence: CASRLDSGSFDEQFF. The CDR3 DNA is TGTGCCAGCCGACTAGATAGCGGGAGTTTTGATGAGCAGTTCTTC.

CDR3: CASSVTTGGRTGELFF. CDR3 DNA sequence: TGTGCCAGCAGTGTAACGACAGGGGGCAGAACCGGGGAGCTGTTTTTT. This chain connects TRBV28 to TRBJ2-2; 10 bases align to TRBD1. Trimming removed 5 bases from V and 5 bases from J; junction bases left unmatched: 8. Germline CDR1 MDHEN, CDR2 SYDVKM. This CDR3 contains 16 residues.

The V and J genes are TRBV2 and TRBJ2-7, with unresolved D. The ends were cut back, 5 bases at V and 0 bases at J, with 11 bases in the middle. In germline, CDR1 is SNHLY, CDR2 FYNNEI. The CDR3 contains 14 residues. The CDR3 DNA follows: TGTGCCAGCAGTTTTGAGGCTTCCTCCTACGAGCAGTACTTC. It codes for CASSFEASSYEQYF.